These 25 T cell receptor beta chains were sequenced from one sample in a study of blood T cells in healthy people across ages. A second about 7 to 12 cycle PCR used barcoded and J-beta primers. TCRdb re-called the 5' RACE reads with MiXCR, one entry per CDR3 protein. The data show about 1,500,000 distinct CDR3 sequences, with approximately 30% seen just once and roughly 8% held by the top ten. The sequenced sample was blood. All receptors come from a woman in her twenties or thirties in good health.

The chain combines TRBV7-2 with TRBJ2-1; the match to TRBD2 covers 9 bases. V lost 5 bases, J lost 8 bases, and 13 bases stayed unmatched. This CDR3 comprises 16 residues. Germline values: CDR1 SGHTA, CDR2 FQGNSA. This CDR3 is CASSPPGLAPSYEQFF. CDR3 sequence (DNA): TGTGCCAGCAGCCCCCCAGGACTAGCGCCGAGCTATGAGCAGTTCTTC.

The sample holds many counts of this clonotype. The rearrangement links TRBV12-3 or TRBV12-4 to TRBJ2-1; 7 bases fit TRBD1. V shed 8 bases, J shed 3 bases, and the junction held 7 bases outside the gene matches. This CDR3 is 14 amino acids long. The CDR3 loop is CASLAPGGYNEQFF. The CDR3 DNA sequence: TGTGCCAGCCTTGCCCCAGGGGGCTACAATGAGCAGTTCTTC.

This sequence joins TRBV28 and TRBJ1-2; TRBD1 aligns across 7 bases. Germline lookup yields CDR1 MDHEN and CDR2 SYDVKM. V was pared by 6 bases and J by 10 bases, with 11 bases of the junction left unmatched. The CDR3 contains 13 residues. CDR3 protein: CASSDRESSDYTF. CDR3 nucleotide sequence: TGTGCCAGCAGCGACAGGGAAAGCAGTGACTACACCTTC.

Regarding this clonotype: A junction boundary mismatches the germline segment, possibly from a read error. The J gene is TRBJ2-4, the V gene TRBV5-5; D unresolved. The J call could be wrong; TRBJ2-5 is a better fit for the DNA end. This CDR3 spans 12 amino acids. Germline V gene data show CDR1 as SGHKS and CDR2 as YYEKEE (reference sequence). The CDR3 DNA reads as TGTGCCAGTAGCTCTAACCAGATGACCCAGTACTTC. Translation: CASSSNQMTQYF.

The table lists this clonotype with many counts. This chain connects TRBV7-6 to TRBJ2-3, with TRBD2 matching 8 bases. The ends lost 4 bases at V and 2 bases at J; junction bases unmatched: 11. This CDR3 spans 17 amino acids. Per the germline V gene, CDR1 is SGHVS and CDR2 is FNYEAQ. As DNA, the CDR3 is TGTGCCAGCAGCTCGAGTCTAACTAGCGGCGTCACAGATACGCAGTATTTT. Encoded protein: CASSSSLTSGVTDTQYF.

This clonotype came up a few times. The J gene is TRBJ2-7, the V gene TRBV5-1; D is unclear. Germline V gene lookup returns CDR1 SGHRS and CDR2 YFSETQ. There are 12 residues in the CDR3. This CDR3 is CANSLRTDEQYF. The CDR3 DNA reads as TGCGCTAACAGCTTGAGGACCGACGAGCAGTACTTC.

This clonotype was recorded a few times. The rearrangement uses TRBV10-1 and TRBJ2-6, with D unclear. CDR3 length equals 14 residues. Between the trimmed V and J ends, which lost 0 bases and 4 bases, there was a span of 4 bases. Germline-derived CDR1 and CDR2 are WNHNN and SYGVQD (reference sequence). CDR3 coding DNA: TGCGCCAGCAGTGAGTCGACCGGGGCCAACGTCCTGACTTTC. It encodes CASSESTGANVLTF.

This CDR3 is CASSQDLFTAYEQYF. The CDR3 DNA reads TGTGCCAGCAGCCAAGATCTCTTTACGGCCTACGAGCAGTACTTC. The chain joins TRBV3-1 to TRBJ2-7; D unclear. V gave up 0 bases and J gave up 2 bases, with 11 bases separating them. Germline V CDR1 and CDR2: LGHDT, YNNKEL (reference sequence). CDR3 size: 15 residues.

The chain has TRBV27 and TRBJ1-4; D gene uncertain. This CDR3 is built from 15 residues. Between the trimmed V and J ends, which lost 5 bases and 5 bases, there was a span of 15 bases. Per germline, CDR1 MNHEY and CDR2 SMNVEV (reference sequence). The CDR3 reads CASSGRGRPNEKLFF. The CDR3, as DNA: TGTGCCAGCAGTGGACGAGGACGGCCAAATGAAAAACTGTTTTTT. Full variable domain (outside the CDR3, taken from reference TRBV27 and TRBJ1-4): EAQVTQNPRYLITVTGKKLTVTCSQNMNHEYMSWYRQDPGLGLRQIYYSMNVEVTDKGDVPEGYKVSRKEKRNFPLILESPSPNQTSLYFCASSGRGRPNEKLFFGSGTQLSVL.

In the case of this clonotype: This may come from a read error, since a much larger clone is one base off. The V gene is TRBV15, the J gene TRBJ1-2; TRBD1 is a possible D gene (6 bases). The CDR3 spans 14 residues. Deletions cut 0 bases from V and 8 bases from J, with 13 bases between. The germline CDR1 and CDR2 sequences are LNHNV and YYDKDF (reference sequence). The CDR3 here is CATSRDRGRGGYTF. The CDR3 nucleotides are TGTGCCACCAGCAGAGATAGGGGCAGGGGAGGCTACACCTTC.

The gene calls are TRBV7-2 and TRBJ2-5, with 11 nucleotides matching TRBD1. The CDR3 is 18 residues long. Germline CDR1 SGHTA, CDR2 FQGNSA. The V gene end was trimmed by 5 bases and the J gene end by 7 bases; junction bases not matched to a gene: 18. The CDR3 is CASSPAGTGGAGRLTQYF. The CDR3 region has the DNA TGTGCCAGCAGCCCAGCCGGGACAGGGGGAGCTGGTCGGTTGACCCAGTACTTC. The full variable domain, with the rest looked up from reference TRBV7-2 and TRBJ2-5, is GAGVSQSPSNKVTEKGKDVELRCDPISGHTALYWYRQSLGQGLEFLIYFQGNSAPDKSGLPSDRFSAERTGGSVSTLTIQRTQQEDSAVYLCASSPAGTGGAGRLTQYFGPGTRLLVL.

This clonotype appeared many times. The chain combines TRBV6-5 with TRBJ2-1; D is ambiguous. This CDR3 spans 12 amino acids. Germline CDR1 and CDR2: MNHEY and SVGAGI. V lost 9 bases, J lost 2 bases, and 8 bases lay in between. CDR3 amino acids: CASYGPYNEQFF. Here the CDR3 DNA reads TGTGCCAGTTACGGTCCCTACAATGAGCAGTTCTTC.

The chain recombines TRBV29-1 with TRBJ2-7, with 8 bases identical to TRBD1. Per germline, CDR1 SQVTM and CDR2 ANQGSEA. CDR3 length: 13 residues. V lost 2 bases, J lost 5 bases, and 5 bases stayed unmatched. CDR3 loop: CSVEKDRANEQYF. CDR3 in DNA: TGCAGCGTTGAAAAGGACAGGGCCAACGAGCAGTACTTC.

In regard to this clonotype: The conserved final phenylalanine or tryptophan is absent from the CDR3, which likely points to a read error. In DNA form, the CDR3 reads TGCAGTGCTAATGACGCTAGCTCCTACGAGCAGTACCTC. Its translation is CSANDASSYEQYL. This chain connects TRBV20-1 to TRBJ2-7; D is uncertain. This CDR3 contains 13 residues. Germline loops: CDR1 DFQATT, CDR2 SNEGSKA (reference sequence). V lost 4 bases, J lost 0 bases, and 10 bases lay in between.

This chain uses TRBV5-1 with TRBJ2-3; D is ambiguous. CDR1 and CDR2 from the germline V gene are SGHRS and YFSETQ. The CDR3 contains 14 residues. V lost 6 bases to trimming and J lost 0 bases, with 11 bases between them. This CDR3 is CASKGTASTDTQYF. The CDR3 DNA reads as TGCGCCAGCAAGGGAACGGCAAGCACAGATACGCAGTATTTT. The whole variable domain, remainder taken from reference TRBV5-1 and TRBJ2-3, is KAGVTQTPRYLIKTRGQQVTLSCSPISGHRSVSWYQQTPGQGLQFLFEYFSETQRNKGNFPGRFSGRQFSNSRSEMNVSTLELGDSALYLCASKGTASTDTQYFGPGTRLTVL.

The V gene is TRBV29-1, the J gene TRBJ2-5, with D hard to call. Trimming cost V 1 base and J 0 bases, with 12 bases left between them. The germline CDR1 and CDR2 sequences are SQVTM and ANQGSEA. The CDR3 totals 15 residues. Here the CDR3 reads CSVEGHEADQETQYF. In DNA form, the CDR3 reads TGCAGCGTTGAAGGGCACGAGGCGGACCAAGAGACCCAGTACTTC.

This clonotype was found a few times. The chain is built from TRBV4-3 and TRBJ1-1; no clear D. CDR1 is LGHNA, CDR2 YSLEER, per germline. The ends were cut back, 0 bases at V and 0 bases at J, with 8 bases in the middle. The CDR3 consists of 15 residues. The CDR3 sequence is CASSQEASLNTEAFF. The CDR3 coding sequence is TGCGCCAGCAGCCAAGAAGCGTCATTGAACACTGAAGCTTTCTTT.

The rearrangement joins TRBV7-8 to TRBJ2-3; the match to TRBD2 covers 14 bases. This CDR3 has 18 residues. V dropped 4 bases and J dropped 7; count of bases not matched to a gene: 13. In germline, CDR1 is SGHVS, CDR2 FQNEAQ. Here the CDR3 reads CASSSPGTSGSGVNTQYF. The CDR3 bases are TGTGCCAGCAGCTCCCCCGGGACTAGCGGGAGTGGGGTTAATACGCAGTATTTT.

This rearrangement joins TRBV4-1 to TRBJ2-3; D gene uncertain. CDR3 size: 14 residues. Per germline, CDR1 MGHRA and CDR2 YSYEKL. With 1 base removed from V and 5 bases from J, the gap between germline ends came to 10 bases. CDR3 nucleotide sequence: TGCGCCAGCAGCCAAGCACGAGCTCAAGATACGCAGTATTTT. Protein sequence: CASSQARAQDTQYF.

This clonotype was counted only a few times. The rearrangement uses TRBV7-9 and TRBJ1-5, with D hard to call. Germline-derived CDR1 and CDR2 are SEHNR and FQNEAQ (reference sequence). Trimming removed 3 bases from V and 4 bases from J, with 7 bases in between. CDR3 length equals 13 residues. CDR3 DNA sequence: TGTGCCAGCAGCTTTATGGAGAATCAGCCCCAGCATTTT. This encodes CASSFMENQPQHF.

Comments on this clonotype: A junction end diverges from the germline sequence, so it may reflect a read error. This chain links TRBV12-3 or TRBV12-4 with TRBJ1-1; D remains ambiguous. This CDR3 spans 10 amino acids. CDR3 DNA sequence: TGCGCCAGCAGTTATAGCGAAGCTTTCTTT. Protein sequence: CASSYSEAFF.

The V call is TRBV7-9, the J call TRBJ1-2, with TRBD1 as a possible D gene (6 bases). The CDR3 sequence is 16 residues long. In germline, CDR1 is SEHNR, CDR2 FQNEAQ (reference sequence). V lost 4 bases and J lost 5, with 20 bases in between. For the CDR3, the DNA is TGTGCCAGCAGCTCCTCTCTAAGGGGGGGGACTTATGGCTACACCTTC. Translation gives CASSSSLRGGTYGYTF.

Ten or more counts support this clonotype. The J gene is TRBJ2-7, the V gene TRBV6-5; 9 bases match TRBD2. The CDR3 is made up of 14 amino acids. With V trimmed by 8 bases and J by 3 bases, 8 bases remained unmatched. Germline CDR1 and CDR2: MNHEY and SVGAGI. CDR3 in DNA: TGTGCCAGCTCTCGGACTAGCGCATACTACGAGCAGTACTTC. Translated: CASSRTSAYYEQYF.

The gene calls are TRBV19 and TRBJ2-4, with D tentatively TRBD2 (6 bases). This CDR3 has 14 residues. V was pared by 4 bases and J by 3 bases, with 10 bases between. Per germline, CDR1 LNHDA and CDR2 SQIVND (reference sequence). This CDR3 is CASSNPGDKNIQYF. DNA of the CDR3: TGTGCCAGTAGTAATCCGGGGGACAAAAACATTCAGTACTTC.

The V call is TRBV11-2, the J call TRBJ2-3, with a possible D match to TRBD2 (5 bases). Germline V gene lookup returns CDR1 SGHAT and CDR2 FQNNGV. V was clipped by 5 bases and J by 4 bases, with 19 bases between them. The CDR3 is 16 residues long. This chain's CDR3 is CASSAEGRPRADTQYF. The CDR3 nucleotides read TGTGCCAGCAGCGCAGAGGGTCGGCCGAGGGCAGATACGCAGTATTTT.